This TCR beta chain was documented in a study of shared clonotypes between healthy human individuals. V lost 5 bases, J lost 10 bases, and 6 bases lay in between. The CDR3 extends over 10 amino acids. The germline CDR1 and CDR2 sequences are SEHNR and FQNEAQ (reference sequence). Assay: immunoSEQ multiplex PCR; the TCRdb copy retains only in-frame clones and omits some. In the table there are about 2,500,000 clones, roughly 92% of which are singletons. Material for sequencing was naive CD4+ T cells sorted from blood. As to subset: CD45RA+ positively selected. The rearrangement joins TRBV7-9 to TRBJ2-1; D ambiguous. This TCR was recovered from a man aged 18 to 30 in good health. The CDR3 DNA sequence: TGTGCCAGCAGCCCCCGGGAGCAGTTCTTC. Translation: CASSPREQFF.